What follows are 19 T cell receptor beta chains derived from one specimen sequenced in a study of OX40 agonist ivuxolimab in advanced cancers. Using immunoSEQ multiplex PCR, the repertoire was profiled, and TCRdb retains in-frame clones only, with some absent. The sample contains around 67,000 clones, under 90% of which appear only once. The source material was CD4+ or CD8+ T cells sorted from blood, sampled in a trial of the OX40 agonist ivuxolimab. Every receptor here comes from an adult with an advanced solid tumor such as melanoma, head and neck, liver or kidney cancer.

This chain joins TRBV27 and TRBJ2-4, with a possible D match to TRBD1 (5 bases). This CDR3 is 16 amino acids long. With 3 bases removed from V and 3 bases from J, the gap between germline ends came to 15 bases. CDR1 MNHEY and CDR2 SMNVEV come from the germline V gene (reference sequence). DNA for the CDR3: TGTGCCAGCAGTTTCCGGGCCAGGGAAGGCAAAAACATTCAGTACTTC. Its translation is CASSFRAREGKNIQYF.

V gene TRBV13 combines with J gene TRBJ2-2; D is undetermined. This CDR3 comprises 16 residues. Germline V gene lookup returns CDR1 PRHDT and CDR2 FYEKMQ (reference sequence). V dropped 0 bases and J dropped 2 bases, with 10 bases sitting between them. The CDR3 here is CASSLGLFTNTGELFF. CDR3 DNA: TGTGCCAGCAGCTTAGGCCTGTTCACTAACACCGGGGAGCTGTTTTTT. Full variable domain (remainder filled in from reference TRBV13 and TRBJ2-2): AAGVIQSPRHLIKEKRETATLKCYPIPRHDTVYWYQQGPGQDPQFLISFYEKMQSDKGSIPDRFSAQQFSDYHSELNMSSLELGDSALYFCASSLGLFTNTGELFFGEGSRLTVL.

V usage is TRBV7-9 and J usage is TRBJ2-3; D remains ambiguous. Trimming left V 0 bases short and J 7 bases short, with 11 bases between. This CDR3 region has 14 residues. The V gene's germline CDR1 is SEHNR and CDR2 FQNEAQ (reference sequence). The CDR3 DNA sequence: TGTGCCAGCAGCTTAGCGGGTGGTGGTAATACGCAGTATTTT. This encodes CASSLAGGGNTQYF.

The CDR3: CASSLVGVQETQYF. The CDR3 nucleotides are TGTGCCAGCAGCTTGGTCGGGGTGCAAGAGACCCAGTACTTC. The chain couples TRBV5-6 to TRBJ2-5, with D possibly TRBD2 on 5 matching bases. V was pared by 0 bases and J by 2 bases, with 8 bases between. From germline, CDR1 is SGHDT and CDR2 YYEEEE. This CDR3 comprises 14 residues.

This clone was counted once. The V and J genes are TRBV7-2 and TRBJ2-3; 13 bases align to TRBD2. Germline-derived CDR1 and CDR2 are SGHTA and FQGNSA. CDR3 length equals 16 residues. After removal of 0 bases from V and 9 bases from J, the junction contained 6 bases not matched to a gene. The CDR3 region is CASSLARLAGGDTQYF. CDR3 sequence (DNA): TGTGCCAGCAGCTTAGCGAGACTAGCGGGGGGTGACACGCAGTATTTT.

This chain links TRBV7-3 with TRBJ1-2, with D uncertain. V was clipped by 3 bases and J by 5 bases, with 16 bases between them. This CDR3 spans 15 amino acids. CDR1 and CDR2 (germline): SGHTA, FQGTGA. CDR3 loop: CASSFGPGQDYGYTF. The CDR3 nucleotides read TGTGCCAGCAGCTTTGGCCCGGGCCAGGATTATGGCTACACCTTC.

This clone was picked up a small number of times. The chain uses TRBV18 and TRBJ1-1; D ambiguous. This CDR3 spans 13 amino acids. The germline gives CDR1 KGHSH, CDR2 LQKENI. The germline V and J ends were trimmed by 4 bases and 3 bases, with 9 bases remaining between them. The CDR3: CASSQGSDTEAFF. CDR3 bases: TGTGCCAGCTCACAGGGATCAGACACTGAAGCTTTCTTT.

This clone was seen more than once but under ten times. The CDR3 DNA reads as TGTGCCAGCAGCCAACGGGGCGAAAATCAGCCCCAGCATTTT. Translated, it gives CASSQRGENQPQHF. The genes are TRBV5-5 and TRBJ1-5; tentatively, D is TRBD1 (5 bases). V shed 4 bases and J shed 4 bases, with 12 bases lying between them. This CDR3 region has 14 residues. The germline V gene encodes CDR1 SGHKS and CDR2 YYEKEE (reference sequence).

V usage is TRBV7-6 and J usage is TRBJ1-2, with 9 bases matching TRBD1. The CDR3 covers 14 residues. Losses at the gene ends were 4 bases for V and 6 bases for J; bases not matched to a gene: 6. Germline-derived CDR1 and CDR2 are SGHVS and FNYEAQ. The CDR3 DNA is TGTGCCAGCAGCTCCAAGCGGACAGGGGATGGCTACACCTTC. It yields the protein CASSSKRTGDGYTF.

The rearrangement links TRBV5-4 to TRBJ1-3; D unclear. CDR1 is SGHNT and CDR2 is YYREEE in the germline V gene (reference sequence). This CDR3 is built from 16 residues. V dropped 0 bases and J dropped 1 base, with 11 bases sitting between them. CDR3 nucleotides: TGTGCCAGCAGCTTGGGTGCTGGGGTGTCTGGAAACACCATATATTTT. It specifies CASSLGAGVSGNTIYF.

This chain links TRBV5-4 with TRBJ2-7; TRBD2 matches at 9 bases. Germline V gives CDR1 SGHNT, CDR2 YYREEE (reference sequence). V gave up 3 bases and J gave up 6 bases; unmatched junction bases: 10. The CDR3 totals 15 residues. CDR3 amino acids: CASSSIAGAPGEQYF. Written as DNA, the CDR3 is TGTGCCAGCAGCTCTATAGCGGGGGCGCCCGGCGAGCAGTACTTC.

The V call is TRBV6-1, the J call TRBJ1-6; D uncertain. Germline-derived CDR1 and CDR2 are MNHNS and SASEGT. The V gene lost 4 bases and the J gene lost 7 bases, with 14 bases spanning the gap. This CDR3 region has 15 residues. Here the CDR3 reads CASSASGLGNSPLHF. CDR3 sequence (DNA): TGTGCCAGCAGTGCATCCGGGCTGGGGAATTCACCCCTCCACTTT.

The V call is TRBV7-2, the J call TRBJ2-5; maybe TRBD2 (5 bases). The CDR3 has 15 residues. The germline V gene has CDR1 SGHTA and CDR2 FQGNSA. Trimming removed 2 bases from V and 1 base from J, with 11 bases in between. For the CDR3, the DNA is TGTGCCAGCAGCTTAAGCAGCGGCCCCCAAGAGACCCAGTACTTC. Its translation: CASSLSSGPQETQYF.

The chain uses TRBV7-6 and TRBJ2-5; a possible D gene is TRBD2 (6 bases). The CDR3 loop spans 14 amino acids. V was pared by 5 bases and J by 4 bases, with 14 bases between. From germline, CDR1 is SGHVS and CDR2 FNYEAQ. CDR3 nucleotide sequence: TGTGCCAGCAGCGTGGGTAGCGGACGAGAGACCCAGTACTTC. Translated: CASSVGSGRETQYF.

This rearrangement joins TRBV30 to TRBJ2-1; D might be TRBD2 (5 bases). CDR3 length: 14 residues. V lost 3 bases and J lost 0, with 9 bases in between. In germline, CDR1 is GTSNPN, CDR2 SVGIG (reference sequence). In nucleotides, the CDR3 is TGTGCCTGGAGACGGGGTACCTCCTACAATGAGCAGTTCTTC. Its translation is CAWRRGTSYNEQFF.

This chain joins TRBV5-1 and TRBJ1-2; D not certain. Trimming shortened V by 4 bases and J by 8 bases, and 12 bases separated the two germline ends. CDR3 length: 12 amino acids. CDR1 and CDR2 from the germline V gene are SGHRS and YFSETQ. CDR3 nucleotide sequence: TGCGCCAGCAGCGCTACAGTCGACGGCTACACCTTC. It codes for CASSATVDGYTF.

The chain carries TRBV30 and TRBJ2-3; unclear D gene. Trimming removed 4 bases from V and 0 bases from J, with 2 bases in between. From germline, CDR1 is GTSNPN and CDR2 SVGIG (reference sequence). CDR3 size: 11 residues. The CDR3 protein is CAWISTDTQYF. The DNA of the CDR3 is TGTGCCTGGATCAGCACAGATACGCAGTATTTT. The whole variable domain, filled in from reference TRBV30 and TRBJ2-3, reads SQTIHQWPATLVQPVGSPLSLECTVEGTSNPNLYWYRQAAGRGLQLLFYSVGIGQISSEVPQNLSASRPQDRQFILSSKKLLLSDSGFYLCAWISTDTQYFGPGTRLTVL.

V is TRBV6-5 and J is TRBJ2-3, with 7 bases fitting TRBD2. Germline assignment: CDR1 MNHEY and CDR2 SVGAGI. This CDR3 has 15 amino acids. Germline trimming cut 5 bases from V and 2 bases from J; bases unmatched to any gene: 7. In nucleotides, the CDR3 is TGTGCCAGCAGTCCCCCGGGACTAAACACAGATACGCAGTATTTT. Translated: CASSPPGLNTDTQYF.

This clone was counted a few times. The rearrangement joins TRBV19 to TRBJ1-2; tentatively, D is TRBD1 (5 bases). Germline values: CDR1 LNHDA, CDR2 SQIVND (reference sequence). The CDR3 covers 13 residues. The ends were cut back, 7 bases at V and 5 bases at J, with 14 bases in the middle. Here the CDR3 DNA reads TGTGCCAGTATGTCGAACAGGATTTATGGCTACACCTTC. It is translated as CASMSNRIYGYTF.